Listed here are 17 T cell receptor beta chains from one sample, sequenced in a study of cytotoxic CD8 clonotypes in ibrutinib-treated CLL. Generated by immunoSEQ multiplex PCR, the TCRdb table keeps only in-frame clones and is missing some. The sample lists roughly 42,000 clones, 60% to 70% seen once, with under 25% in the top ten. Sample: PBMCs, taken after 24 months of ibrutinib treatment. These receptors were collected from a human donor with chronic lymphocytic leukemia.

This clone was detected only a few times. This rearrangement joins TRBV6-1 to TRBJ2-7; 9 bases match TRBD1. The CDR3 spans 13 residues. The germline V gene has CDR1 MNHNS and CDR2 SASEGT. V lost 6 bases and J lost 4; bases outside the gene matches: 4. The CDR3 region has the DNA TGTGCCAGCAGGGCGGGACAGGGTTACGAGCAGTACTTC. Protein product: CASRAGQGYEQYF.

The CDR3 spells CAIGSGTVAKNIQYF. CDR3 DNA: TGTGCCATCGGGTCCGGGACTGTAGCCAAAAACATTCAGTACTTC. The V and J genes are TRBV10-3 and TRBJ2-4, with D possibly being TRBD2 (6 bases). This CDR3 spans 15 amino acids. Trimming removed 8 bases from V and 0 bases from J, with 14 bases in between. Germline lookup yields CDR1 ENHRY and CDR2 SYGVKD.

The rearrangement joins TRBV7-9 to TRBJ2-1; no clear D gene. V was cut by 5 bases and J by 5 bases, with 16 bases left in between. This CDR3 is built from 15 residues. Germline V lookup: CDR1 SEHNR, CDR2 FQNEAQ (reference sequence). The DNA for the CDR3 is TGTGCCAGCAGCCCAGGAGTGAACACCGACAATGAGCAGTTCTTC. Its protein is CASSPGVNTDNEQFF.

The J gene is TRBJ2-2, the V gene TRBV7-9; D not certain. The length of the CDR3 is 14 residues. Germline V gives CDR1 SEHNR, CDR2 FQNEAQ (reference sequence). V was shortened by 5 bases and J by 3 bases, with 10 bases between the two germline ends. CDR3: CASSLERDTGELFF. The CDR3 nucleotides are TGTGCCAGCAGCCTTGAAAGGGACACCGGGGAGCTGTTTTTT.

This clone was found once. The V gene is TRBV7-3, the J gene TRBJ2-1; D is perhaps TRBD1 (6 bases). In germline, CDR1 is SGHTA, CDR2 FQGTGA. The ends were cut back, 3 bases at V and 4 bases at J, with 13 bases in the middle. The CDR3 length is 15 residues. This CDR3 reads CASSFSGTLYNEQFF. DNA of the CDR3: TGTGCCAGCAGCTTTTCCGGGACATTATACAATGAGCAGTTCTTC. The whole variable domain, remainder taken from reference TRBV7-3 and TRBJ2-1, is GAGVSQTPSNKVTEKGKYVELRCDPISGHTALYWYRQSLGQGPEFLIYFQGTGAADDSGLPNDRFFAVRPEGSVSTLKIQRTERGDSAVYLCASSFSGTLYNEQFFGPGTRLTVL.

This clone was observed at least ten times. The V call is TRBV7-9, the J call TRBJ1-3; 9 nucleotides match TRBD1. Germline CDR1 is SEHNR and CDR2 is FQNEAQ (reference sequence). The junction had 5 bases not matched to a gene; V was cut back by 4 bases and J by 7 bases. This CDR3 comprises 14 residues. The chain's CDR3 is CASSSTGGSNTIYF. CDR3 coding DNA: TGTGCCAGCAGCTCAACAGGGGGCTCTAACACCATATATTTT.

This clone was recorded only once. The V call is TRBV14, the J call TRBJ1-1; weak D call: TRBD1 (5 bases). The CDR3 is made up of 15 amino acids. Deletions cut 5 bases from V and 2 bases from J, with 15 bases between. Germline lookup yields CDR1 SGHDN and CDR2 FVKESK. The DNA of the CDR3 is TGTGCCAGCAGCGCCATCGGGGACTCAAACACTGAAGCTTTCTTT. As protein: CASSAIGDSNTEAFF.

The chain is built from TRBV10-3 and TRBJ1-3; D is uncertain. Germline V gene sequence: CDR1 ENHRY, CDR2 SYGVKD. This CDR3 is 12 amino acids long. The ends were cut back, 5 bases at V and 0 bases at J, with 2 bases in the middle. The DNA for the CDR3 is TGTGCCATCAGTTTCTCTGGAAACACCATATATTTT. Its protein product is CAISFSGNTIYF.

The chain recombines TRBV14 with TRBJ1-1; possible D gene TRBD1, 5 bases. The CDR3 runs to 15 residues. With 0 bases removed from V and 4 bases from J, the gap between germline ends came to 12 bases. Germline CDR1 SGHDN, CDR2 FVKESK. CDR3 DNA sequence: TGTGCCAGCAGCCAAGATCCTGCTGGGGCCACTGAAGCTTTCTTT. Protein product: CASSQDPAGATEAFF.

This chain connects TRBV25-1 to TRBJ2-3, with no clear D. CDR1 is MGHDK, CDR2 SYGVNS, per germline. Trimming cost V 1 base and J 2 bases, with 7 bases left between them. This CDR3 region has 14 residues. The CDR3 protein is CASSEFTDTDTQYF. In DNA, the CDR3 is TGTGCCAGCAGTGAATTCACGGACACAGATACGCAGTATTTT.

This chain joins TRBV30 and TRBJ1-2; D uncertain. V lost 4 bases to trimming and J lost 9 bases, with 18 bases between them. The CDR3 totals 13 residues. Per the germline V gene, CDR1 is GTSNPN and CDR2 is SVGIG (reference sequence). CDR3: CAWKGTGLNRYTF. The CDR3 nucleotides read TGTGCCTGGAAGGGTACTGGGCTGAATCGCTACACCTTC.

This clone has more than one count but fewer than ten. The genes are TRBV29-1 and TRBJ2-7; TRBD1 is a possible D gene (6 bases). The V and J ends lost 4 bases and 3 bases respectively, with 10 bases between them. Germline assignment: CDR1 SQVTM and CDR2 ANQGSEA. The CDR3 length is 12 residues. The CDR3 loop is CSVVQGDYEQYF. CDR3 nucleotide sequence: TGCAGCGTTGTACAGGGTGACTACGAGCAGTACTTC.

The chain uses TRBV11-2 and TRBJ2-1; D is perhaps TRBD1 (6 bases). Germline V gene sequence: CDR1 SGHAT, CDR2 FQNNGV. CDR3 length: 19 amino acids. The V end was cut by 4 bases, the J end by 0 bases, with 22 bases between. For the CDR3, the DNA is TGTGCCAGCAGCTCCCTGGGTGAACCGGGACAAAGCTCCTACAATGAGCAGTTCTTC. This gives the protein CASSSLGEPGQSSYNEQFF.

This clone was observed a few times. An end of the junction does not agree with germline; a read error may underlie this. This chain connects TRBV19 to TRBJ2-7; either TRBD1 or TRBD2 may fit D (5 bases each). Germline CDR1 is LNHDA and CDR2 is SQIVND (reference sequence). The CDR3 consists of 13 residues. CDR3 nucleotide sequence: TGTGCCAGTAGTCCGGGACGGGGCCTCGAGGAGTACTTC. This sequence encodes CASSPGRGLEEYF. The whole variable domain, filled in from reference TRBV19 and TRBJ2-7, reads DGGITQSPKYLFRKEGQNVTLSCEQNLNHDAMYWYRQDPGQGLRLIYYSQIVNDFQKGDIAEGYSVSREKKESFPLTVTSAQKNPTAFYLCASSPGRGLEEYFGPGTRLTVT.

The chain recombines TRBV25-1 with TRBJ2-7; 7 bases agree with TRBD1. The CDR3 runs 15 residues. Trimming cost V 2 bases and J 3 bases; bases outside gene matches: 7. Germline values: CDR1 MGHDK, CDR2 SYGVNS. CDR3 coding DNA: TGTGCCAGCAGTGAAGCCCGGGACAGATACTACGAGCAGTACTTC. It specifies CASSEARDRYYEQYF.

The rearrangement links TRBV9 to TRBJ2-1, with D unclear. V was clipped by 4 bases and J by 2 bases, with 10 bases between them. Germline values: CDR1 SGDLS, CDR2 YYNGEE. This CDR3 is built from 14 residues. CDR3 nucleotides: TGTGCCAGCAGCTCCCACGGAGCCTACAATGAGCAGTTCTTC. Protein: CASSSHGAYNEQFF.

This clone showed up just a few times. The V call is TRBV18, the J call TRBJ2-3, with TRBD1 as a possible D gene (6 bases). V lost 3 bases and J 4 bases, leaving 14 bases between the germline ends. CDR3 size: 15 residues. Germline loops: CDR1 KGHSH, CDR2 LQKENI. The CDR3, as DNA: TGTGCCAGCTCACCTGGGACACATGAGGCAGATACGCAGTATTTT. This encodes CASSPGTHEADTQYF.